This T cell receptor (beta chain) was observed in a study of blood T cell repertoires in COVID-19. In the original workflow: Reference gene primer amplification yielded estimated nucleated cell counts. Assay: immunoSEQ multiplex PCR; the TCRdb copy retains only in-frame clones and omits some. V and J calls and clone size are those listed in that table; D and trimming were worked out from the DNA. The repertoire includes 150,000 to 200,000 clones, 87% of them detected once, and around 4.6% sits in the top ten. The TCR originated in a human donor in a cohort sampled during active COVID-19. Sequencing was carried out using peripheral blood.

The CDR3 DNA reads TGTGCCAGCAGTTCTGGGACTAGCGGGGAAGAGACCCAGTACTTC. Amino acid sequence: CASSSGTSGEETQYF. V is TRBV6-2 or TRBV6-3 and J is TRBJ2-5, with TRBD2 matching 13 bases. V shed 4 bases and J 3 bases; nucleotides not matched to a gene: 2. Germline assignment: CDR1 MNHEY and CDR2 SVGEGT. The CDR3 totals 15 residues.